What follows are 27 T cell receptor beta chains derived from one specimen sequenced in a study of CD8+ T cells in alopecia areata. cDNA reverse transcribed from extracted RNA served as the sequencing template. Clones were read by immunoSEQ multiplex PCR, and TCRdb kept only the in-frame ones, dropping some. The repertoire includes around 150,000 clones, approximately 80% of them detected once, and roughly 25% sits in the top ten. Treatment noted: oral pan-JAK inhibitor, 5-10 mg twice daily. Sample: CD8+ T cells sorted from blood, taken at week 4, from a patient treated with tofacitinib. These receptors originate from a human donor with alopecia areata.

This clone showed up just once. The rearrangement links TRBV7-9 to TRBJ2-1; TRBD2 might be the D (6 bases). Looked up from germline, CDR1 is SEHNR and CDR2 is FQNEAQ (reference sequence). With 1 base removed from V and 4 bases from J, the gap between germline ends came to 17 bases. The CDR3 runs 17 residues. CDR3 protein: CASSLGGLRRGYNEQFF. CDR3 nucleotide sequence: TGTGCCAGCAGCTTAGGTGGCCTTCGGAGGGGTTACAATGAGCAGTTCTTC. Full variable domain (rest looked up from reference TRBV7-9 and TRBJ2-1): DTGVSQNPRHKITKRGQNVTFRCDPISEHNRLYWYRQTLGQGPEFLTYFQNEAQLEKSRLLSDRFSAERPKGSFSTLEIQRTEQGDSAMYLCASSLGGLRRGYNEQFFGPGTRLTVL.

This clone has more than one count but fewer than ten. This chain joins TRBV19 and TRBJ2-5; TRBD1 is a possible D gene (5 bases). The V end was cut by 3 bases, the J end by 1 base, with 12 bases between. Germline CDR1 LNHDA, CDR2 SQIVND (reference sequence). The CDR3 consists of 15 residues. CDR3 DNA: TGTGCCAGTAGTATGGCAGGGTCGACCCAAGAGACCCAGTACTTC. Its protein product is CASSMAGSTQETQYF.

V is TRBV4-3 and J is TRBJ2-7; 10 nucleotides agree with TRBD1. The germline V gene has CDR1 LGHNA and CDR2 YSLEER. This CDR3 has 14 amino acids. V gave up 6 bases and J gave up 2 bases; unmatched junction bases: 4. The CDR3 sequence: CASSPGTGAYEQYF. For the CDR3, the DNA is TGCGCCAGCAGTCCAGGGACAGGGGCCTACGAGCAGTACTTC.

As for this clone: This specimen includes other DNA sequences encoding the same CDR3. J is TRBJ1-1 and V is TRBV5-6; D is uncertain. V lost 2 bases, J lost 2 bases, and 4 bases lay in between. The CDR3 is 12 amino acids. Per germline, CDR1 SGHDT and CDR2 YYEEEE. The CDR3 loop is CASSFGNTEAFF. The CDR3 coding sequence is TGTGCCAGCAGCTTCGGCAACACTGAAGCTTTCTTT.

The chain joins TRBV2 to TRBJ2-7; D not resolved. CDR3 length equals 13 residues. CDR1 is SNHLY and CDR2 is FYNNEI in the germline V gene. V dropped 6 bases and J dropped 6 bases, with 15 bases sitting between them. In DNA form, the CDR3 reads TGTGCCAGCAGACCCCTGCTTCTGGCCGAGCAGTACTTC. This sequence encodes CASRPLLLAEQYF.

This clone was counted a single time. The chain combines TRBV7-9 with TRBJ2-7; 7 positions agree with TRBD2. The CDR3 totals 17 residues. With 4 bases clipped from V and 2 bases from J, the junction kept 14 bases outside the gene matches. Germline V gives CDR1 SEHNR, CDR2 FQNEAQ (reference sequence). CDR3 bases: TGTGCCAGCAGCTCCCAACCAGGGAGGGGAGCCGCCTACGAGCAGTACTTC. Protein sequence: CASSSQPGRGAAYEQYF.

The gene calls are TRBV18 and TRBJ2-1, with 7 bases matching TRBD1. This CDR3 is 14 amino acids long. The germline V gene has CDR1 KGHSH and CDR2 LQKENI. Losses at the gene ends were 6 bases for V and 6 bases for J; bases not matched to a gene: 8. The CDR3 spells CASSHATGFNEQFF. The CDR3 region has the DNA TGTGCCAGCTCTCATGCGACAGGGTTCAATGAGCAGTTCTTC.

The gene calls are TRBV6-6 and TRBJ1-2; no firm D call. CDR3 length equals 9 residues. Trimming took off 4 bases at V and 13 bases at J, with 7 bases between the two ends. Germline V gene lookup returns CDR1 MNHNY and CDR2 SVGAGI (reference sequence). The CDR3 loop is CASSSPCTF. CDR3 nucleotides: TGTGCCAGCAGTTCCCCCTGCACCTTC.

CDR3 bases: TGCGCCAGCAGCCTCCCGGGTGCGAGCTCCTACAATGAGCAGTTCTTC. Translation gives CASSLPGASSYNEQFF. V is TRBV5-1 and J is TRBJ2-1; D uncertain. The CDR3 extends over 16 amino acids. Germline V gives CDR1 SGHRS, CDR2 YFSETQ. Trimming shortened V by 4 bases and J by 0 bases, and 14 bases separated the two germline ends.

V gene TRBV7-8 combines with J gene TRBJ2-4, with D maybe TRBD1 (5 bases). Germline V gene sequence: CDR1 SGHVS, CDR2 FQNEAQ. V lost 4 bases and J lost 2, with 12 bases in between. This CDR3 region has 15 residues. The CDR3, as DNA: TGTGCCAGCAGCTCCCCCCAGGGTTCCAAAAACATTCAGTACTTC. This translates into CASSSPQGSKNIQYF. Together with reference TRBV7-8 and TRBJ2-4, the CDR3 gives the full variable domain: GAGVSQSPRYKVAKRGQDVALRCDPISGHVSLFWYQQALGQGPEFLTYFQNEAQLDKSGLPSDRFFAERPEGSVSTLKIQRTQQEDSAVYLCASSSPQGSKNIQYFGAGTRLSVL.

The chain uses TRBV6-1 and TRBJ2-3; weak D call: TRBD2 (5 bases). Trimming took 1 base from V and 5 from J, leaving 7 bases between them. Germline CDR1 reads MNHNS; CDR2 reads SASEGT. The CDR3 runs to 13 residues. The CDR3 nucleotides are TGTGCCAGCAGTGAAGGTGGACTAGATACGCAGTATTTT. This sequence encodes CASSEGGLDTQYF.

V and J are TRBV9 and TRBJ2-3; TRBD2 aligns across 13 bases. Germline V gene lookup returns CDR1 SGDLS and CDR2 YYNGEE. After removal of 3 bases from V and 6 bases from J, the junction contained 7 bases not matched to a gene. The CDR3 runs 16 residues. The CDR3 sequence: CASSATSGGAVDTQYF. CDR3 bases: TGTGCCAGCAGCGCAACTAGCGGGGGGGCCGTTGATACGCAGTATTTT.

The gene calls are TRBV9 and TRBJ2-2; the D is unclear. With 3 bases removed from V and 5 bases from J, the gap between germline ends came to 8 bases. This CDR3 contains 13 residues. Germline V lookup: CDR1 SGDLS, CDR2 YYNGEE. CDR3 nucleotide sequence: TGTGCCAGCAGCGACAAAGGTACCGGGGAGCTGTTTTTT. It translates to CASSDKGTGELFF.

V and J are TRBV2 and TRBJ2-1; 10 bases are shared with TRBD2. The CDR3 is made up of 15 amino acids. The V gene end was trimmed by 4 bases and the J gene end by 9 bases; junction bases not matched to a gene: 9. The germline V gene encodes CDR1 SNHLY and CDR2 FYNNEI. CDR3 nucleotide sequence: TGTGCCAGCAGTGGCGGGGCTAGCGGGGGTCCTGAGCAGTTCTTC. Its translation is CASSGGASGGPEQFF.

The chain carries TRBV23-1 and TRBJ2-5; 15 bases align to TRBD2. TRBV23-1 is designated an ORF whose function remains uncertain. The CDR3 is made up of 19 amino acids. With 3 bases clipped from V and 1 base from J, the junction kept 9 bases outside the gene matches. CDR3 in amino acids: CASSQTRGTSGGTQETQYF. The CDR3 bases are TGCGCCAGCAGTCAGACCCGCGGGACTAGCGGGGGGACCCAAGAGACCCAGTACTTC.

The chain uses TRBV11-2 and TRBJ2-3; 11 bases match TRBD2. With 5 bases clipped from V and 4 bases from J, the junction kept 8 bases outside the gene matches. The CDR3 loop spans 16 amino acids. Germline values: CDR1 SGHAT, CDR2 FQNNGV. CDR3 amino acids: CASSMLAGGIADTQYF. CDR3 DNA: TGTGCCAGCAGCATGCTAGCGGGGGGCATCGCAGATACGCAGTATTTT.

The rearrangement joins TRBV7-2 to TRBJ2-7; no clear D gene. Trimming left V 6 bases short and J 4 bases short, with 10 bases between. The CDR3 contains 12 residues. Germline CDR1 and CDR2: SGHTA and FQGNSA. The CDR3 DNA follows: TGTGCCAGCAGAAGCCCGCCGTACGAGCAGTACTTC. Translating gives CASRSPPYEQYF. Supplemented by reference TRBV7-2 and TRBJ2-7, the full variable domain reads GAGVSQSPSNKVTEKGKDVELRCDPISGHTALYWYRQSLGQGLEFLIYFQGNSAPDKSGLPSDRFSAERTGGSVSTLTIQRTQQEDSAVYLCASRSPPYEQYFGPGTRLTVT.

This sequence joins TRBV19 and TRBJ1-1; 8 bases fit TRBD1. CDR3 length equals 14 residues. Germline V lookup: CDR1 LNHDA, CDR2 SQIVND (reference sequence). Losses at the gene ends were 5 bases for V and 5 bases for J; bases not matched to a gene: 7. CDR3 amino acids: CASSADRGGTEAFF. The CDR3 coding sequence is TGTGCCAGTAGTGCCGACAGGGGCGGAACTGAAGCTTTCTTT.

The chain links TRBV11-2 to TRBJ2-3, with D unclear. In germline, CDR1 is SGHAT, CDR2 FQNNGV. CDR3 length: 15 amino acids. V shed 5 bases and J shed 0 bases, with 12 bases lying between them. The CDR3 DNA reads as TGTGCCAGCAGCACTACCCGATCCAGCACAGATACGCAGTATTTT. Protein sequence: CASSTTRSSTDTQYF.

The rearrangement links TRBV6-6 to TRBJ1-1, with no clear D. CDR3 size: 14 residues. CDR1 and CDR2 (germline): MNHNY, SVGAGI (reference sequence). V lost 0 bases, J lost 1 base, and 6 bases lay in between. The chain's CDR3 is CASSYSAPNTEAFF. In DNA form, the CDR3 reads TGTGCCAGCAGTTACTCGGCCCCGAACACTGAAGCTTTCTTT.

The rearrangement links TRBV27 to TRBJ2-7, with TRBD1 matching 12 bases. CDR3 size: 14 residues. Germline CDR1 and CDR2: MNHEY and SMNVEV (reference sequence). V lost 6 bases and J lost 7; bases outside the gene matches: 7. CDR3 amino acids: CASRLGQGAGEQYF. In nucleotides, the CDR3 is TGTGCCAGCAGGCTGGGACAGGGGGCAGGGGAGCAGTACTTC.

CDR3: CASSPRRGPYYTGELFF. CDR3 bases: TGTGCCAGCTCACCCCGACGAGGACCATATTACACCGGGGAGCTGTTTTTT. V gene TRBV18 combines with J gene TRBJ2-2; unclear D gene. V lost 3 bases, J lost 3 bases, and 17 bases lay in between. There are 17 residues in the CDR3. The germline CDR1 and CDR2 sequences are KGHSH and LQKENI.

This chain links TRBV4-3 with TRBJ2-1; 12 bases are a match to TRBD1. CDR1 and CDR2 from the germline V gene are LGHNA and YSLEER. The J segment lost 9 bases and the V segment lost 5 bases, leaving 8 bases of the junction unmatched. The CDR3 runs 15 residues. The CDR3, as DNA: TGCGCCAGCAGCGAGGGACAGGGGGCGTTGACTGAGCAGTTCTTC. As protein: CASSEGQGALTEQFF.

This chain links TRBV7-9 with TRBJ2-5, with TRBD1 as a possible D gene (6 bases). Per germline, CDR1 SEHNR and CDR2 FQNEAQ (reference sequence). The V end lost 1 base, the J end lost 5 bases, and 14 bases lay between the germline ends. The CDR3 has 15 amino acids. The CDR3 spells CASSLDRVVEETQYF. The CDR3 DNA reads as TGTGCCAGCAGCTTAGACAGGGTGGTTGAGGAGACCCAGTACTTC. Full variable domain (outside the CDR3, taken from reference TRBV7-9 and TRBJ2-5): DTGVSQNPRHKITKRGQNVTFRCDPISEHNRLYWYRQTLGQGPEFLTYFQNEAQLEKSRLLSDRFSAERPKGSFSTLEIQRTEQGDSAMYLCASSLDRVVEETQYFGPGTRLLVL.

The J gene is TRBJ2-2, the V gene TRBV4-3; the D gene is possibly TRBD1 (6 bases). The CDR3 contains 16 residues. Germline V gene data show CDR1 as LGHNA and CDR2 as YSLEER. V was cut by 0 bases and J by 4 bases, with 12 bases left in between. The CDR3 spells CASSQEAQGFTGELFF. The CDR3, as DNA: TGCGCCAGCAGCCAAGAAGCGCAGGGGTTCACCGGGGAGCTGTTTTTT.

This rearrangement joins TRBV6-5 to TRBJ2-2; D remains ambiguous. This CDR3 is built from 12 residues. Germline V gene sequence: CDR1 MNHEY, CDR2 SVGAGI. Trimming removed 5 bases from V and 7 bases from J, with 8 bases in between. The CDR3 DNA is TGTGCCAGCAGTACTAATGGCGGGGAGCTGTTTTTT. It is translated as CASSTNGGELFF.

The chain is built from TRBV6-1 and TRBJ1-1; D is possibly TRBD1 (6 bases). The CDR3 runs to 14 residues. Trimming cost V 3 bases and J 7 bases, with 15 bases left between them. CDR1 is MNHNS and CDR2 is SASEGT in the germline V gene. The CDR3 region is CASSEPGQTIEAFF. CDR3 DNA sequence: TGTGCCAGCAGTGAGCCGGGACAAACGATTGAAGCTTTCTTT.